This is a list of T cell receptor beta chains from one sample in a study of T cell responses to AZD1222 COVID-19 vaccine. The protocol was immunoSEQ multiplex PCR, while the TCRdb copy is restricted to in-frame clones and leaves out a portion. The repertoire holds under 150,000 clones, with about 90% as singletons. The specimen was peripheral blood, collected on day 0 of AZD1222 vaccination. Source of these receptors: an adult in good health. CDR3s include the opening cysteine and the closing phenylalanine or tryptophan. A D gene is named only where the DNA matches it firmly. Some rows have no size entry. The others give once, few or many, or a class for an expanded clone.

v_gene	j_gene	d_gene	abundance	CDR3nt	CDR3aa
TRBV6-5	TRBJ2-3	TRBD2	.	TGTGCCAGCAGAACTAGCGGGATTTTCACAGATACGCAGTATTTT	CASRTSGIFTDTQYF
TRBV6-1	TRBJ2-4	TRBD1	.	TGTGCCAGCAGTGAAGGCAGGGGGCTAACCAAAAACATTCAGTACTTC	CASSEGRGLTKNIQYF
TRBV30	TRBJ1-2	.	.	TGTGCCTGGAGGGGCAGGAGTTTTGGCTACACCTTC	CAWRGRSFGYTF
TRBV4-1	TRBJ2-1	.	.	TGCGCCAGCAGCCATCTTCAGGGCAAGCAGTTCTTC	CASSHLQGKQFF
TRBV14	TRBJ2-1	.	few	TGTGCCAGCAGCCAAGAGTTTGGGGCGGTAAGCTCCTACAATGAGCAGTTCTTC	CASSQEFGAVSSYNEQFF
TRBV4-1	TRBJ1-4	.	.	TGCGCCAGCAGCCAGCCCTCGAGGGGGGCTAATGAAAAACTGTTTTTT	CASSQPSRGANEKLFF
TRBV2	TRBJ2-1	.	.	TGTGCCAGCTTGGGAACTAGAGTCAATGAGCAGTTCTTC	CASLGTRVNEQFF
TRBV3-1/TRBV3-2	TRBJ2-7	TRBD1	once	TGTGCCAGCAGCCCTACCGACAGGGGGAAGCAGTACTTC	CASSPTDRGKQYF
TRBV5-1	TRBJ1-1	.	once	TGCGCCAGCAGCTTGGCGTCGGTTAGGAACACTGAAGCTTTCTTT	CASSLASVRNTEAFF
TRBV6-2/TRBV6-3	TRBJ2-2	.	.	TGTGCCAGCAGTTATATGGGGGCCGGAACCGGGGAGCTGTTTTTT	CASSYMGAGTGELFF
TRBV18	TRBJ1-1	.	.	TGTGCCAGCTTGACAGACTCTAACACTGAAGCTTTCTTT	CASLTDSNTEAFF
TRBV19	TRBJ2-1	.	once	TGTGCCAGTAGTATCTACCGGGACCCAGGCAATGAGCAGTTCTTC	CASSIYRDPGNEQFF
TRBV7-3	TRBJ2-2	.	.	TGTGCCAGCAGCCCAGAAGGAGTCACCGGGGAGCTGTTTTTT	CASSPEGVTGELFF
TRBV11-2	TRBJ2-2	.	.	TGTGCCAGCAGCTGGTACACCGGGGAGCTGTTTTTT	CASSWYTGELFF
TRBV28	TRBJ2-7	TRBD2	.	TGTGCCAGCAGTTTAAGCACTAGCGTTGATTACGAGCAGTACTTC	CASSLSTSVDYEQYF
TRBV6-1	TRBJ2-5	.	.	TGTGCCAGCAGTGAAGGGGCCCTTCAAGAGACCCAGTACTTC	CASSEGALQETQYF